The next 15 T cell receptor beta chains were all read from a single sample in a study of T cell responses to AZD1222 COVID-19 vaccine. Repertoires were generated with immunoSEQ multiplex PCR, while TCRdb's copy carries only in-frame clones and drops some. The repertoire holds about 140,000 clones, approximately 92% seen once, with 3.5% to 4.5% in the top ten. This material consisted of peripheral blood, taken 28 days after the second AZD1222 dose. These receptors came from an adult who received the AZD1222 COVID-19 vaccine.

This clone is a singleton in its sample. This chain connects TRBV19 to TRBJ1-2; the D is unclear. Trimming took off 7 bases at V and 4 bases at J, with 16 bases between the two ends. Looked up from germline, CDR1 is LNHDA and CDR2 is SQIVND (reference sequence). The CDR3 has 14 amino acids. As DNA, the CDR3 is TGTGCCAGTACCGATATAGGGAACAGCTATGGCTACACCTTC. It codes for CASTDIGNSYGYTF.

V usage is TRBV18 and J usage is TRBJ2-7; tentative D call: TRBD1 (6 bases). The CDR3 totals 17 residues. The germline CDR1 and CDR2 sequences are KGHSH and LQKENI. Between the trimmed V and J ends, which lost 3 bases and 5 bases, there was a span of 23 bases. The CDR3: CASSPLGPQTGSNEQYF. The CDR3 DNA sequence: TGTGCCAGCTCACCCTTGGGCCCTCAGACAGGATCTAACGAGCAGTACTTC. Full variable domain (rest looked up from reference TRBV18 and TRBJ2-7): NAGVMQNPRHLVRRRGQEARLRCSPMKGHSHVYWYRQLPEEGLKFMVYLQKENIIDESGMPKERFSAEFPKEGPSILRIQQVVRGDSAAYFCASSPLGPQTGSNEQYFGPGTRLTVT.

The CDR3 spells CATLLGGYTF. The CDR3 DNA is TGTGCCACGTTATTGGGAGGCTACACCTTC. The chain employs TRBV19 and TRBJ1-2, with D hard to call. The CDR3 is made up of 10 amino acids. The germline V gene has CDR1 LNHDA and CDR2 SQIVND (reference sequence). Trimming cost V 10 bases and J 8 bases, with 11 bases left between them. Using reference TRBV19 and TRBJ1-2 for the parts outside the CDR3, the full variable domain is DGGITQSPKYLFRKEGQNVTLSCEQNLNHDAMYWYRQDPGQGLRLIYYSQIVNDFQKGDIAEGYSVSREKKESFPLTVTSAQKNPTAFYLCATLLGGYTFGSGTRLTVV.

The chain recombines TRBV11-2 with TRBJ1-2; D is perhaps TRBD1 (5 bases). The CDR3 consists of 15 residues. The germline V gene has CDR1 SGHAT and CDR2 FQNNGV. The ends were cut back, 3 bases at V and 2 bases at J, with 13 bases in the middle. The CDR3 is CASSFGGRVNYGYTF. The CDR3 nucleotides read TGTGCCAGCAGCTTTGGAGGCAGGGTCAACTATGGCTACACCTTC. The full variable domain, rest sourced from reference TRBV11-2 and TRBJ1-2, is EAGVAQSPRYKIIEKRQSVAFWCNPISGHATLYWYQQILGQGPKLLIQFQNNGVVDDSQLPKDRFSAERLKGVDSTLKIQPAKLEDSAVYLCASSFGGRVNYGYTFGSGTRLTVV.

The chain has TRBV6-5 and TRBJ1-2; TRBD1 agrees at 7 bases. This CDR3 has 14 residues. CDR1 and CDR2 (germline): MNHEY, SVGAGI. Trimming at V came to 5 bases and at J to 11 bases, leaving 14 bases not matched to a gene. The CDR3 sequence: CASSPRGDRKRYTF. The CDR3 bases are TGTGCCAGCAGTCCCCGAGGGGACAGAAAAAGGTACACCTTC.

This chain uses TRBV28 with TRBJ2-5, with unresolved D. Germline V gives CDR1 MDHEN, CDR2 SYDVKM. V lost 5 bases to trimming and J lost 13 bases, with 17 bases between them. This CDR3 region has 12 residues. DNA for the CDR3: TGTGCCAGCAGTCCCCATACCTTGGGCTGGTACTTC. It is translated as CASSPHTLGWYF.

The chain is built from TRBV29-1 and TRBJ2-7, with D maybe TRBD2 (6 bases). This CDR3 region has 11 residues. In germline, CDR1 is SQVTM, CDR2 ANQGSEA. Trimming took 4 bases from V and 3 from J, leaving 7 bases between them. The DNA for the CDR3 is TGCAGCGTTGTCGGGAGCTACGAGCAGTACTTC. The encoded protein is CSVVGSYEQYF.

V gene TRBV18 combines with J gene TRBJ2-2; the match to TRBD1 covers 7 bases. Per germline, CDR1 KGHSH and CDR2 LQKENI. This CDR3 region has 15 residues. J lost 1 base, V lost 3 bases, and 2 bases had no gene match. DNA for the CDR3: TGTGCCAGCTCACCGACAGGGAGGAACACCGGGGAGCTGTTTTTT. This encodes CASSPTGRNTGELFF.

The V call is TRBV11-2, the J call TRBJ1-2; tentative D call: TRBD1 (6 bases). The CDR3 consists of 13 residues. The germline gives CDR1 SGHAT, CDR2 FQNNGV. Deletions cut 6 bases from V and 4 bases from J, with 12 bases between. CDR3 DNA: TGTGCCAGCAGAACCGGACAGTCCTATGGCTACACCTTC. It specifies CASRTGQSYGYTF.

V and J are TRBV5-4 and TRBJ2-2; D gene unclear. The CDR3 spans 17 residues. CDR1 and CDR2 from the germline V gene are SGHNT and YYREEE (reference sequence). V was pared by 3 bases and J by 2 bases, with 17 bases between. The CDR3 DNA reads as TGTGCCAGCAGCTCGGGCTGGTTAGAAGCCAACACCGGGGAGCTGTTTTTT. As protein: CASSSGWLEANTGELFF. The whole variable domain, filled in from reference TRBV5-4 and TRBJ2-2, reads ETGVTQSPTHLIKTRGQQVTLRCSSQSGHNTVSWYQQALGQGPQFIFQYYREEENGRGNFPPRFSGLQFPNYSSELNVNALELDDSALYLCASSSGWLEANTGELFFGEGSRLTVL.

The genes are TRBV5-1 and TRBJ1-5, with no clear D. CDR3 size: 13 residues. The V end lost 4 bases, the J end lost 7 bases, and 12 bases lay between the germline ends. The germline CDR1 and CDR2 sequences are SGHRS and YFSETQ. The CDR3 sequence is CASSPSRGQPQHF. Here the CDR3 DNA reads TGCGCCAGCAGCCCGAGCAGAGGGCAGCCCCAGCATTTT.

This chain joins TRBV28 and TRBJ2-6; no clear D. The CDR3 is 15 residues long. CDR1 and CDR2 from the germline V gene are MDHEN and SYDVKM. V lost 7 bases and J lost 0, with 10 bases in between. Here the CDR3 DNA reads TGTGCCAGCAAACTAAGTCTCTCTGGGGCCAACGTCCTGACTTTC. Amino acid sequence: CASKLSLSGANVLTF.

The chain is built from TRBV5-1 and TRBJ1-1, with TRBD1 matching 7 bases. Looked up from germline, CDR1 is SGHRS and CDR2 is YFSETQ. V was clipped by 4 bases and J by 1 base; unmatched bases: 4. The CDR3 consists of 14 residues. CDR3 nucleotides: TGCGCCAGCAGCCAGGGACAGCAGAACACTGAAGCTTTCTTT. This codes for CASSQGQQNTEAFF.

The CDR3 sequence is CASSPRPAGYEQFF. In DNA form, the CDR3 reads TGTGCCAGCAGCCCAAGACCCGCAGGCTATGAGCAGTTCTTC. The chain combines TRBV7-2 with TRBJ2-1, with no clear D. This CDR3 contains 14 residues. V lost 5 bases and J 8 bases, leaving 16 bases between the germline ends. Per germline, CDR1 SGHTA and CDR2 FQGNSA.

The CDR3 reads CASGRPGTSGSRNTQYF. In DNA form, the CDR3 reads TGTGCCAGCGGACGCCCCGGGACTAGCGGGAGTAGGAATACGCAGTATTTT. J is TRBJ2-3 and V is TRBV28, with TRBD2 matching over 14 bases. This CDR3 spans 17 amino acids. Germline V lookup: CDR1 MDHEN, CDR2 SYDVKM. V was clipped by 8 bases and J by 7 bases; unmatched bases: 14.